This is a list of T cell receptor beta chains from one sample in a study of OX40 agonist ivuxolimab in advanced cancers. Profiled with immunoSEQ multiplex PCR; TCRdb holds only in-frame clones, not every one. Among 52,000 or so clones listed, approximately 82% were seen once. The sequenced sample was CD4+ or CD8+ T cells sorted from blood, obtained in a trial of the OX40 agonist ivuxolimab. Receptor source: an adult with an advanced solid tumor such as melanoma, head and neck, liver or kidney cancer. The CDR3 runs from the conserved cysteine through the conserved F or W. A D gene is named only where the DNA matches it firmly. The size entry is marked missing in some rows and otherwise reads once, few, many or a size class.

clone size | D gene | CDR3 length | J gene | V gene | CDR3 protein | CDR3 DNA
NA | TRBD1 | 11 | TRBJ1-1 | TRBV9 | CASSAGQDAFF | TGTGCCAGCAGCGCGGGACAGGACGCTTTCTTT
NA | NA | 13 | TRBJ2-5 | TRBV5-4 | CASSLEGGETQYF | TGTGCCAGCAGCTTGGAGGGAGGAGAGACCCAGTACTTC
NA | NA | 15 | TRBJ1-4 | TRBV28 | CASSLSPGRDEKLFF | TGTGCCAGCAGTTTGTCCCCGGGGCGGGATGAAAAACTGTTTTTT
NA | NA | 13 | TRBJ2-5 | TRBV6-5 | CASSYGGEETQYF | TGTGCCAGCAGTTACGGAGGGGAAGAGACCCAGTACTTC
few | NA | 13 | TRBJ2-7 | TRBV14 | CASRDRGRGEQYF | TGTGCCAGCAGAGACCGGGGACGGGGCGAGCAGTACTTC
once | TRBD2 | 16 | TRBJ2-5 | TRBV7-9 | CASSLNSLAGRETQYF | TGTGCCAGCAGCTTGAATTCACTAGCGGGGCGCGAGACCCAGTACTTC
NA | NA | 14 | TRBJ2-5 | TRBV6-6 | CASSAGWAGETQYF | TGTGCCAGCAGTGCGGGTTGGGCGGGAGAGACCCAGTACTTC
NA | NA | 15 | TRBJ2-7 | TRBV19 | CASSLRDTVLYEQYF | TGTGCCAGTAGTCTCCGGGACACCGTCCTCTACGAGCAGTACTTC
few | NA | 13 | TRBJ2-1 | TRBV19 | CASSTDFEGEQFF | TGTGCCAGTAGTACCGACTTCGAGGGGGAGCAGTTCTTC
NA | TRBD2 | 16 | TRBJ2-5 | TRBV5-1 | CASSPGLAGAGETQYF | TGCGCCAGCAGCCCGGGACTAGCGGGAGCGGGAGAGACCCAGTACTTC
NA | NA | 12 | TRBJ1-2 | TRBV6-1 | CASSWSEYGYTF | TGTGCCAGCAGTTGGTCGGAGTATGGCTACACCTTC
NA | NA | 16 | TRBJ1-3 | TRBV25-1 | CASSARGTISGNTIYF | TGTGCCAGCAGTGCCCGCGGGACTATCTCTGGAAACACCATATATTTT
NA | NA | 15 | TRBJ1-3 | TRBV7-2 | CASSRGWDSGNTIYF | TGTGCCAGCAGCCGTGGTTGGGACTCTGGAAACACCATATATTTT
NA | NA | 14 | TRBJ2-5 | TRBV7-2 | CASSLGSGPETQYF | TGTGCCAGCAGCTTAGGATCAGGCCCAGAGACCCAGTACTTC
NA | NA | 16 | TRBJ2-2 | TRBV18 | CASSPRLSANTGELFF | TGTGCCAGCTCCCCCCGGCTCAGCGCGAACACCGGGGAGCTGTTTTTT
NA | NA | 16 | TRBJ1-1 | TRBV11-3 | CASSPHRGPTQLEAFF | TGTGCCAGCAGCCCACATCGGGGACCGACACAACTTGAAGCTTTCTTT
NA | TRBD1 | 15 | TRBJ2-4 | TRBV5-4 | CASSTAGTGKNIQYF | TGTGCCAGCAGCACGGCCGGGACAGGGAAAAACATTCAGTACTTC
NA | NA | 14 | TRBJ2-2 | TRBV5-4 | CATTVDPNTGELFF | TGTGCCACTACAGTCGACCCGAACACCGGGGAGCTGTTTTTT
NA | TRBD1 | 14 | TRBJ1-4 | TRBV7-2 | CASSLEQGNEKLFF | TGTGCCAGCAGCTTAGAACAGGGGAATGAAAAACTGTTTTTT
NA | TRBD1 | 15 | TRBJ2-2 | TRBV27 | CASTRTGVETGELFF | TGTGCCAGCACCCGGACAGGGGTTGAGACCGGGGAGCTGTTTTTT
NA | NA | 14 | TRBJ1-1 | TRBV6-6 | CASSLTVIKTEAFF | TGTGCCAGCAGTCTGACAGTTATTAAAACTGAAGCTTTCTTT
NA | NA | 13 | TRBJ1-1 | TRBV19 | CASSITLNTEAFF | TGTGCCAGTAGTATAACATTGAACACTGAAGCTTTCTTT
NA | NA | 13 | TRBJ1-3 | TRBV7-9 | CASSFGGGNTIYF | TGTGCCAGCAGCTTCGGGGGAGGGAACACCATATATTTT
NA | NA | 17 | TRBJ2-6 | TRBV29-1 | CSVAAGGAGAGANVLTF | TGCAGCGTCGCCGCTGGGGGCGCAGGGGCTGGGGCCAACGTCCTGACTTTC
NA | NA | 16 | TRBJ1-1 | TRBV27 | CASSLSFAGMNTEAFF | TGTGCCAGCAGTTTATCGTTTGCAGGCATGAACACTGAAGCTTTCTTT
once | TRBD2 | 16 | TRBJ2-1 | TRBV7-3 | CASSARGTSGYNEQFF | TGTGCCAGCAGCGCAAGAGGGACTAGCGGGTACAATGAGCAGTTCTTC
few | TRBD1 | 16 | TRBJ1-1 | TRBV19 | CASSIGSGGVNTEAFF | TGTGCCAGTAGTATTGGTTCAGGGGGCGTAAACACTGAAGCTTTCTTT
NA | NA | 16 | TRBJ2-2 | TRBV5-4 | CASSSKGEGNTGELFF | TGTGCCAGCAGCTCCAAAGGGGAAGGGAACACCGGGGAGCTGTTTTTT